Listed below are T cell receptor beta chains from one sample, sequenced in a study of shared clonotypes between healthy human individuals. The table came from immunoSEQ multiplex PCR; TCRdb's copy has only in-frame clones and leaves some out. The sample comprises roughly 2.5 million clones, approximately 94% of which are singletons, and 0.14% rests with the top ten. Sequenced sample: naive CD4+ T cells sorted from blood. These receptors were obtained from a man younger than 35 in good health. Each CDR3 is given with its conserved first and last residue. Fields, in order: V gene, J gene, D gene, CDR3 protein, CDR3 DNA. The D gene is left open where the match is weak.

v_call: TRBV2
j_call: TRBJ2-2
d_call: .
cdr3_aa: CASSVGGELFF
cdr3_nt: TGTGCCAGCAGTGTTGGTGGGGAGCTGTTTTTT

v_call: TRBV5-4
j_call: TRBJ1-2
d_call: TRBD1
cdr3_aa: CASSLVGQGENYGYTF
cdr3_nt: TGTGCCAGCAGCTTGGTAGGTCAGGGGGAAAACTATGGCTACACCTTC

v_call: TRBV9
j_call: TRBJ1-6
d_call: .
cdr3_aa: CASSGPEYNSPLHF
cdr3_nt: TGTGCCAGCAGCGGCCCCGAGTATAATTCACCCCTCCACTTT

v_call: TRBV5-1
j_call: TRBJ2-5
d_call: .
cdr3_aa: CASSTGLDKETQYF
cdr3_nt: TGCGCCAGCAGCACGGGACTCGATAAAGAGACCCAGTACTTC

v_call: TRBV5-6
j_call: TRBJ2-5
d_call: TRBD1
cdr3_aa: CASSSLQGARQETQYF
cdr3_nt: TGTGCCAGCAGCTCGCTACAGGGGGCTAGGCAAGAGACCCAGTACTTC

v_call: TRBV9
j_call: TRBJ2-7
d_call: TRBD2
cdr3_aa: CASSVSGTSYEQYF
cdr3_nt: TGTGCCAGCAGCGTTAGCGGGACCTCCTACGAGCAGTACTTC

v_call: TRBV7-9
j_call: TRBJ2-7
d_call: .
cdr3_aa: CASSLKGWNEQYF
cdr3_nt: TGTGCCAGCAGCTTAAAGGGGTGGAACGAGCAGTACTTC

v_call: TRBV30
j_call: TRBJ2-5
d_call: .
cdr3_aa: CAWSRQYQETQYF
cdr3_nt: TGTGCCTGGAGTCGGCAGTACCAAGAGACCCAGTACTTC

v_call: TRBV11-2
j_call: TRBJ2-7
d_call: .
cdr3_aa: CASSLSDRAYEQYF
cdr3_nt: TGTGCCAGCAGCTTAAGTGACAGAGCCTACGAGCAGTACTTC

v_call: TRBV9
j_call: TRBJ1-6
d_call: .
cdr3_aa: CASSGRPGPNSPLHF
cdr3_nt: TGTGCCAGCAGCGGACGACCGGGACCTAATTCACCCCTCCACTTT

v_call: TRBV9
j_call: TRBJ1-6
d_call: .
cdr3_aa: CASSVGSRGDSPLHF
cdr3_nt: TGTGCCAGCAGCGTAGGGAGCAGGGGTGATTCACCCCTCCACTTT